The clone carrying this T cell receptor beta chain was seen many times. The antigen is undetermined. The sample originates from a study of identical twins. Template switching added a universal primer site; cDNA carried unique molecular identifiers. TCRdb reprocessed the 5' RACE reads via MiXCR and lists one record per CDR3 protein. The data show fewer than 250,000 distinct CDR3 sequences, roughly a tenth seen once. Everyone who donated was a healthy Caucasian. V gave up 0 bases and J gave up 2 bases, with 8 bases separating them. CDR1 DFQATT and CDR2 SNEGSKA come from the germline V gene (reference sequence). The CDR3 totals 14 residues. Study-level results: Where beta out-of-frame sequences were concerned, excess twin sharing was weaker. Invariant MAIT and iNKT cells may have partly biased zero-insertion analyses.

The chain is built from TRBV20-1 and TRBJ1-5; D possibly corresponds to TRBD1 (5 bases). The specimen sequenced was memory (CD45RO+) T cells sorted from blood. This receptor was identified in a woman younger than 35 in good health. The DNA for the CDR3 is TGCAGTGCTAGAGATCTGGGGGGCAATCAGCCCCAGCATTTT. Its protein product is CSARDLGGNQPQHF.